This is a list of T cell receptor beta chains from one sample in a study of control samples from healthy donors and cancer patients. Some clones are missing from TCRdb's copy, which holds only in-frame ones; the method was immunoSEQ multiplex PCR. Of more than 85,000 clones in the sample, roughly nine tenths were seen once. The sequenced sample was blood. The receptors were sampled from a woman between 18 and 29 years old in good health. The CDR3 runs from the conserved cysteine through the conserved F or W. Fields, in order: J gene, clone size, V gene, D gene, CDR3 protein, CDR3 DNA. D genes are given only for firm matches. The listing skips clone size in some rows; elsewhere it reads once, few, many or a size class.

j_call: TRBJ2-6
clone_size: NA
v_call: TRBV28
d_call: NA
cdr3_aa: CASSTLTDSGANVLTF
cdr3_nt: TGTGCCAGCAGTACCCTGACGGACTCTGGGGCCAACGTCCTGACTTTC

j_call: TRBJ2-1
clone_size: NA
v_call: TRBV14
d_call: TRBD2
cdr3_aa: CASSLGASGVFNEQFF
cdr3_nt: TGTGCCAGCAGCCTGGGGGCTAGCGGGGTATTCAATGAGCAGTTCTTC

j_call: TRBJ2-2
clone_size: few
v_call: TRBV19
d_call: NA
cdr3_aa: CASSRDWANTGELFF
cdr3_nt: TGTGCCAGTAGTAGAGACTGGGCGAACACCGGGGAGCTGTTTTTT

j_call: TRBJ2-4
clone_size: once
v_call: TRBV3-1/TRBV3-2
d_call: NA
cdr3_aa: CASSLLRPWGDIQYF
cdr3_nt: TGTGCCAGCAGCCTTCTCCGCCCCTGGGGGGACATTCAGTACTTC

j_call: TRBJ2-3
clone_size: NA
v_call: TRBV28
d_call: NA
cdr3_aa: CASSPVPRTDTQYF
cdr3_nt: TGTGCCAGCAGTCCTGTGCCACGCACAGATACGCAGTATTTT

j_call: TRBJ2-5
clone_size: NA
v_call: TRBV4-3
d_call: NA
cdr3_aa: CASSQEAPQETQYF
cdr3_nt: TGCGCCAGCAGCCAAGAGGCCCCCCAAGAGACCCAGTACTTC

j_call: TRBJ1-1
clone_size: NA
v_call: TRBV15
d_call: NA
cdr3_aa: CATSRDEWGGTEAFF
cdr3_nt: TGTGCCACCAGCAGAGATGAGTGGGGTGGCACTGAAGCTTTCTTT

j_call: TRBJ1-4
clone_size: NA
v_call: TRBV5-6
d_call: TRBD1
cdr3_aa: CASSEMTGAVREKLFF
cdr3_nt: TGTGCCAGCAGCGAAATGACAGGGGCAGTCAGGGAAAAACTGTTTTTT

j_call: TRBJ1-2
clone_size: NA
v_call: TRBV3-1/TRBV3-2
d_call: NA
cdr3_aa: CASNPTGTGGYTF
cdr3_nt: TGTGCCAGCAACCCTACAGGGACGGGGGGCTACACCTTC

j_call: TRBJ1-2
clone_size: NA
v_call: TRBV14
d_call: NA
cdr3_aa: CASSHVPLVRVSDGYTF
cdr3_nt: TGTGCCAGCAGCCACGTACCGCTCGTCAGGGTGTCAGATGGCTACACCTTC

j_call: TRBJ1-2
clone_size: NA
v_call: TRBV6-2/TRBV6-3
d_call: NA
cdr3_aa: CASSNPGADGYTF
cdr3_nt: TGTGCCAGCAGCAACCCAGGGGCCGATGGCTACACCTTC

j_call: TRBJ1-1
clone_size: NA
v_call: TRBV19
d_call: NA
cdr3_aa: CASSFRRDTEAFF
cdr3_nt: TGTGCGAGTAGTTTTAGACGGGACACTGAAGCTTTCTTT

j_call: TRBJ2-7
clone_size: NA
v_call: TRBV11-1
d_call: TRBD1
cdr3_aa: CASSSDRGHHEQYF
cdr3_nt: TGTGCCAGCAGCTCCGACAGGGGGCACCACGAGCAGTACTTC

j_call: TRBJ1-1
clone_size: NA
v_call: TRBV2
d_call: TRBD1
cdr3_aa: CASRYRGSTEAFF
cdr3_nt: TGTGCCAGCAGGTACAGGGGGTCCACTGAAGCTTTCTTT

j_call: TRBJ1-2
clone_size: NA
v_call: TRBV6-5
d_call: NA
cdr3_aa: CASRHTGGSYGYTF
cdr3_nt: TGTGCCAGCAGACACACGGGCGGCAGCTATGGCTACACCTTC

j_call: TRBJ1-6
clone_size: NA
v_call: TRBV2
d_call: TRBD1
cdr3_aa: CASSGDSSHSPLHF
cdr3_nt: TGTGCCAGCAGTGGGGACAGCTCGCATTCACCCCTCCACTTT

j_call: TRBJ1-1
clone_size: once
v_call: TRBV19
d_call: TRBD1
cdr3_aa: CASSPGQGASEAFF
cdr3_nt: TGTGCCAGTAGCCCTGGACAGGGGGCTTCTGAAGCTTTCTTT

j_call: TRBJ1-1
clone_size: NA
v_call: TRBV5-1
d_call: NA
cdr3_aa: CASSLGGMNTEAFF
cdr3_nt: TGCGCCAGCAGCTTGGGGGGAATGAACACTGAAGCTTTCTTT

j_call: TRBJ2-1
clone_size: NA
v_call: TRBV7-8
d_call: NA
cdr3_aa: CASSLGRNNEQFF
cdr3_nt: TGTGCCAGCAGCTTAGGCAGGAACAATGAGCAGTTCTTC

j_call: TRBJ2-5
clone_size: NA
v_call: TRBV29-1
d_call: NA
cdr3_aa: CSVERPVQETQYF
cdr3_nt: TGCAGCGTTGAACGTCCAGTCCAAGAGACCCAGTACTTC

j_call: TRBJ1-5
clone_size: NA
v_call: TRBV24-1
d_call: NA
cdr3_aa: CATSGTHGTNQPQHF
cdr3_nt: TGTGCCACCAGTGGTACCCACGGAACTAATCAGCCCCAGCATTTT

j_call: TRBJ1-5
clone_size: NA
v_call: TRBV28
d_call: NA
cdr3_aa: CASSSSGAPSNQPQHF
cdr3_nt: TGTGCCAGCAGCTCTTCAGGGGCGCCCAGCAATCAGCCCCAGCATTTT

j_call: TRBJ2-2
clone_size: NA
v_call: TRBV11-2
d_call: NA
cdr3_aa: CASSLVQPRFANTGELFF
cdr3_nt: TGTGCCAGCAGCTTAGTACAGCCTAGATTCGCGAACACCGGGGAGCTGTTTTTT

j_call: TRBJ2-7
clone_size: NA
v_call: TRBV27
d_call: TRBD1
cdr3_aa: CASGRQGLDEQYF
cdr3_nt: TGTGCCTCCGGGAGACAGGGGTTAGACGAGCAGTACTTC

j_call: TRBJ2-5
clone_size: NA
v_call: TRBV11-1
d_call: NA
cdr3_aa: CASSLGTETQYF
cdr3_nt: TGTGCCAGCAGCTTAGGTACGGAGACCCAGTACTTC

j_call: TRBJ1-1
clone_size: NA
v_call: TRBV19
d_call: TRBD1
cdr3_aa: CASTGTGGRAFF
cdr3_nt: TGTGCCAGTACCGGGACAGGGGGGAGAGCTTTCTTT

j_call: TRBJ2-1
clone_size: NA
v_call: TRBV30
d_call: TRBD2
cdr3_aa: CAWSEGRGTSGVSYNEQFF
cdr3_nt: TGTGCCTGGAGTGAGGGGAGAGGGACTAGCGGTGTATCCTACAATGAGCAGTTCTTC

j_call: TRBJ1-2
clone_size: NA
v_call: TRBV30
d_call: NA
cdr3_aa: CAWSAGQYGYTF
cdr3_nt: TGTGCCTGGAGTGCGGGGCAGTATGGCTACACCTTC

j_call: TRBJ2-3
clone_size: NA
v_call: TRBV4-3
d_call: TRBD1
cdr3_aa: CASSRSYRQGLAPDTQYF
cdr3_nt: TGCGCCAGCAGCCGCTCGTACAGACAGGGGTTAGCCCCAGATACGCAGTATTTT

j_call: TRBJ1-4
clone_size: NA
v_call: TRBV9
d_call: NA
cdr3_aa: CASSVEGGDATNEKLFF
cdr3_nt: TGTGCCAGCAGCGTAGAAGGAGGGGACGCAACTAATGAAAAACTGTTTTTT

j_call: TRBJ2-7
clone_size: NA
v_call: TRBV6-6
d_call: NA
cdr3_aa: CASSYSSGFSYEQYF
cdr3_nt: TGTGCCAGCAGTTACTCCAGCGGATTCTCCTACGAGCAGTACTTC

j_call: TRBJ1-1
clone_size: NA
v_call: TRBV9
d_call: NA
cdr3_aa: CASSISGGNTEAFF
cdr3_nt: TGTGCCAGCAGCATCTCGGGGGGGAACACTGAAGCTTTCTTT

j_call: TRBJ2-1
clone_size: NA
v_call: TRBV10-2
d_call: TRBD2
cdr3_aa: CASSDLLVFAGDSYNEQFF
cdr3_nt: TGCGCCAGCAGTGACCTACTAGTTTTCGCGGGGGACTCCTACAATGAGCAGTTCTTC

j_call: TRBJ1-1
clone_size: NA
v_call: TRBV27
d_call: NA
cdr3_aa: CASSLGTPASGEAFF
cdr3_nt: TGTGCCAGCAGTTTAGGGACTCCCGCCTCCGGTGAAGCTTTCTTT

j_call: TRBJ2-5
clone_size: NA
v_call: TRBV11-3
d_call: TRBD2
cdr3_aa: CASSLVRFPSGEQETQYF
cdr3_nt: TGTGCCAGCAGCTTAGTTCGCTTCCCTAGCGGGGAACAAGAGACCCAGTACTTC

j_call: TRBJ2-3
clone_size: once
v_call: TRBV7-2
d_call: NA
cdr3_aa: CASSLAGTGRTDTQYF
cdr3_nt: TGTGCCAGCAGCTTAGCTGGGACTGGCCGCACAGATACGCAGTATTTT

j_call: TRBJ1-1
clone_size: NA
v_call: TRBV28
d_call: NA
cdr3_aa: CASSFQGRATEAFF
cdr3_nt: TGTGCCAGCAGTTTTCAAGGGCGGGCCACTGAAGCTTTCTTT

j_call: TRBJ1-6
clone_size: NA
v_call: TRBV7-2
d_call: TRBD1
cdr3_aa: CASSLAGQGNSPLHF
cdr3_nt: TGTGCCAGCAGCTTAGCGGGACAGGGAAATTCACCCCTCCACTTT

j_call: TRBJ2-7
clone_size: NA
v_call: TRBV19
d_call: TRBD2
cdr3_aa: CASSILAGHYEQYF
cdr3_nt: TGTGCCAGTAGTATACTAGCGGGGCACTACGAGCAGTACTTC

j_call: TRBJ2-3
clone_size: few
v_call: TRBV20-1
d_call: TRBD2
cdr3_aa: CSASRLAGAADTQYF
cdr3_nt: TGCAGTGCCAGTAGGCTAGCGGGAGCGGCAGATACGCAGTATTTT

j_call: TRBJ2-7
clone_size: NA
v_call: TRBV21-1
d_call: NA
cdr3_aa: CASSNRRDSYEQYF
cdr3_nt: TGTGCCAGCAGCAACAGGCGGGACTCCTACGAGCAGTACTTC

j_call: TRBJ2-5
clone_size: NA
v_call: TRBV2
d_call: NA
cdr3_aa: CASSEWQHLRETQYF
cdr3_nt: TGTGCCAGCAGTGAATGGCAGCATCTACGGGAGACCCAGTACTTC

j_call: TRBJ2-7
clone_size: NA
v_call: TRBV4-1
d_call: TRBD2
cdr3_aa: CASSQTRLAEEQYF
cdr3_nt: TGCGCCAGCAGCCAAACCCGACTAGCGGAGGAGCAGTACTTC

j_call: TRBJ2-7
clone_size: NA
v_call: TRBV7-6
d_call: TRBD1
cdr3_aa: CASSGQGGYEQYF
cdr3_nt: TGTGCCAGCAGCGGACAGGGTGGGTACGAGCAGTACTTC

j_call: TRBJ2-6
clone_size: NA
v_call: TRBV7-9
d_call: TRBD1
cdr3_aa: CASSRGQGASTGANVLTF
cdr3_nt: TGTGCCAGCAGCCGCGGACAGGGGGCTTCAACTGGGGCCAACGTCCTGACTTTC

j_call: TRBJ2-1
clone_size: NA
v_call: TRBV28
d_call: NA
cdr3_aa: CASSLADSPYNEQFF
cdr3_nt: TGTGCCAGCAGTTTGGCGGACTCCCCTTACAATGAGCAGTTCTTC

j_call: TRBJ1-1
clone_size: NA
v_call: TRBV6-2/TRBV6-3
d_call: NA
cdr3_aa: CASSYDDNPGGTEAFF
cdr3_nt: TGTGCCAGCAGTTACGACGACAACCCGGGGGGCACTGAAGCTTTCTTT

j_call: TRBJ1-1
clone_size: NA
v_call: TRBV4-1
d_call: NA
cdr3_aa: CASSHPGVSEAFF
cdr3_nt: TGCGCCAGCAGCCATCCAGGGGTATCTGAAGCTTTCTTT

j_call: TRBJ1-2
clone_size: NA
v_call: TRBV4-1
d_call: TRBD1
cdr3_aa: CASSQGTGADYGYTF
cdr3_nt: TGCGCCAGCAGCCAAGGGACAGGGGCGGACTATGGCTACACCTTC

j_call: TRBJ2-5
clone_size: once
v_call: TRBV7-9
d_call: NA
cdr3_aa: CASSPRDAETQYF
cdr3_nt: TGTGCCAGCAGCCCCCGGGACGCAGAGACCCAGTACTTC

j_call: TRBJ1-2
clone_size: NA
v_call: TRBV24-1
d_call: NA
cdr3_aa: CATSESQGLGGYTF
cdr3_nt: TGTGCCACCAGTGAATCCCAGGGTTTGGGTGGCTACACCTTC

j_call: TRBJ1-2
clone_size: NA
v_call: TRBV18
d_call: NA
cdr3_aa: CASSPGPKRNGYTF
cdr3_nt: TGTGCCAGCTCACCGGGACCGAAGCGGAATGGCTACACCTTC

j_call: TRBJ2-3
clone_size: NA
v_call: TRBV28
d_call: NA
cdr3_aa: CASSPADTQYF
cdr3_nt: TGTGCCAGCAGCCCCGCCGATACGCAGTATTTT

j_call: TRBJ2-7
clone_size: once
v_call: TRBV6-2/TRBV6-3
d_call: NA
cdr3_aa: CASSQLGRKTYEQYF
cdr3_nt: TGTGCCAGCAGTCAGCTGGGCAGGAAGACCTACGAGCAGTACTTC